This T cell receptor beta chain was profiled in a study of OX40 agonist ivuxolimab in advanced cancers. Study information: Patients took ivuxolimab, an agonistic anti-OX40 (CD134) antibody. Six ivuxolimab dose levels, 0.01 to 10 mg/kg, were given intravenously every 2 weeks. Study results and caveats: Antigen targets of the expanded peripheral T cells went undetermined. Clonal expansion by week 6 occurred in CD4+ and CD8+ blood T cells (at 0.1 to 3.0 mg/kg).

Trimming took 2 bases from V and 1 from J; bases not matched to a gene: 5. Germline V gives CDR1 SGHRS, CDR2 YFSETQ. This CDR3 comprises 15 residues. This clone has just a few counts. Its antigen remains unknown. The protocol was immunoSEQ multiplex PCR, while the TCRdb copy is restricted to in-frame clones and leaves out a portion. The table lists roughly 71,000 clones, 75% to 90% of them singletons. The sample in question was CD4+ or CD8+ T cells sorted from blood, obtained in a trial of the OX40 agonist ivuxolimab. The chain is built from TRBV5-1 and TRBJ1-1, with TRBD1 matching 7 bases. This clonotype originated in an adult with an advanced solid tumor such as melanoma, head and neck, liver or kidney cancer. The CDR3 reads CASSLMTGTNTEAFF. Here the CDR3 DNA reads TGCGCCAGCAGCTTAATGACAGGGACGAACACTGAAGCTTTCTTT.